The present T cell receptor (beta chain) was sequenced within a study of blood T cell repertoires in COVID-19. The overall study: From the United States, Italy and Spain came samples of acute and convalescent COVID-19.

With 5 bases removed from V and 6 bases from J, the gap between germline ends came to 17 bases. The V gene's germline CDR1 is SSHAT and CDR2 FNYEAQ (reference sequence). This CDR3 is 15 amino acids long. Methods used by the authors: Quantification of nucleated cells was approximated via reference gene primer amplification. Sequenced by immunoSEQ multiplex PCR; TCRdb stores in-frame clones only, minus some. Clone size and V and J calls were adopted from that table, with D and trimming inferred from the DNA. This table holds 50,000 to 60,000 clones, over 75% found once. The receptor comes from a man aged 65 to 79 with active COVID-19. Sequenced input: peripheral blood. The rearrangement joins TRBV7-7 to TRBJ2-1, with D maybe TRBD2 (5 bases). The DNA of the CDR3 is TGTGCCAGCAGCCCCGGGGTAGGGATTGGCAATGAGCAGTTCTTC. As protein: CASSPGVGIGNEQFF.